Below, 15 T cell receptor beta chains from the same sample are listed, as sequenced in a study of T cells after yellow fever vaccination. TCRdb ran MiXCR on the 5' RACE reads and lists one entry per CDR3 protein. The repertoire consists of 300,000 or so distinct CDR3 sequences, with roughly 8.3% occurring once and the leading ten covering around 17%. The input for sequencing was PBMCs, taken 35 to 50 days after the first yellow fever vaccination. Receptors were obtained from a man between 18 and 35 years old who received the YFV17D yellow fever vaccine.

The sample holds a few counts of this clonotype. The gene calls are TRBV18 and TRBJ2-7, with D hard to call. This CDR3 spans 13 amino acids. Germline values: CDR1 KGHSH, CDR2 LQKENI. The V end was cut by 5 bases, the J end by 4 bases, with 12 bases between. The CDR3 DNA is TGTGCCAGCTCATCTGACGACGGATACGAGCAGTACGTC. It yields the protein CASSSDDGYEQYV.

This chain links TRBV12-3 or TRBV12-4 with TRBJ1-1; 7 bases align to TRBD1. The J segment lost 6 bases and the V segment lost 3 bases, leaving 7 bases of the junction unmatched. The CDR3 runs 14 residues. The CDR3 sequence is CASSFEGAWSEAFF. Written as DNA, the CDR3 is TGTGCCAGCAGTTTTGAGGGGGCCTGGTCTGAAGCTTTCTTT.

The chain couples TRBV20-1 to TRBJ1-6, with D unclear. With 3 bases removed from V and 7 bases from J, the gap between germline ends came to 7 bases. The CDR3 extends over 12 amino acids. Germline loops: CDR1 DFQATT, CDR2 SNEGSKA (reference sequence). The CDR3 region has the DNA TGCAGTGCTAGGCCGACGAATTCACCCCTCCACTTT. This codes for CSARPTNSPLHF.

In this sample, this clonotype turned up many times. This chain links TRBV6-2 or TRBV6-3 with TRBJ2-2; TRBD1 matches at 7 bases. This CDR3 contains 12 residues. CDR1 is MNHEY, CDR2 SVGEGT, per germline. Germline trimming cut 6 bases from V and 10 bases from J; bases unmatched to any gene: 5. CDR3 amino acids: CASRDDREELFF. Here the CDR3 DNA reads TGTGCCAGCAGGGACGACAGGGAGGAGCTGTTTTTT.

The rearrangement links TRBV11-2 to TRBJ1-4; 7 positions match TRBD1. With 6 bases clipped from V and 4 bases from J, the junction kept 8 bases outside the gene matches. The CDR3 loop spans 15 amino acids. Germline CDR1 and CDR2: SGHAT and FQNNGV. For the CDR3, the DNA is TGTGCCAGCAGTGCCCAGGGGGGGAATAATGAAAAACTGTTTTTT. It yields the protein CASSAQGGNNEKLFF.

The chain couples TRBV7-8 to TRBJ2-5, with D possibly being TRBD1 (6 bases). This CDR3 contains 15 residues. The V end lost 0 bases, the J end lost 5 bases, and 13 bases lay between the germline ends. CDR1 and CDR2 (germline): SGHVS, FQNEAQ. The CDR3 spells CASSLAGALWETQYF. CDR3 DNA: TGTGCCAGCAGCTTAGCGGGGGCTTTGTGGGAGACCCAGTACTTC.

This clonotype was observed a handful of times. The chain combines TRBV15 with TRBJ2-1; D is possibly TRBD1 (6 bases). This CDR3 spans 15 amino acids. The germline V gene has CDR1 LNHNV and CDR2 YYDKDF (reference sequence). V gave up 0 bases and J gave up 3 bases, with 9 bases separating them. The CDR3 region has the DNA TGTGCCACCAGCAGAGACCAGACAGGCTACAATGAGCAGTTCTTC. Its protein is CATSRDQTGYNEQFF.

The chain employs TRBV12-3 or TRBV12-4 and TRBJ2-7; perhaps D is TRBD1 or TRBD2 (5 bases each). With 5 bases removed from V and 5 bases from J, the gap between germline ends came to 10 bases. The CDR3 has 12 residues. The CDR3 region is CASSTRGDEQYF. The CDR3 coding sequence is TGTGCCAGCAGTACAAGGGGAGACGAGCAGTACTTC.

The J gene is TRBJ1-1, the V gene TRBV20-1; no reliable D call. Germline lookup yields CDR1 DFQATT and CDR2 SNEGSKA (reference sequence). Trimming stripped 3 bases from V and 0 bases from J, with 11 bases between. This CDR3 spans 14 amino acids. The CDR3 sequence is CSASLGPLNTEAFF. In nucleotides, the CDR3 is TGCAGTGCTAGCTTAGGGCCCCTGAACACTGAAGCTTTCTTT.

This clonotype was counted a few times. The genes are TRBV5-1 and TRBJ2-3, with a tentative D call TRBD1 (6 bases). The V gene lost 5 bases and the J gene lost 6 bases, with 16 bases spanning the gap. The CDR3 is 14 amino acids. From germline, CDR1 is SGHRS and CDR2 YFSETQ. This chain's CDR3 is CASSPGTPRDTQYF. DNA for the CDR3: TGCGCCAGCAGTCCCGGGACACCAAGGGATACGCAGTATTTT.

At least ten counts were recorded for this clonotype. This chain uses TRBV7-9 with TRBJ2-1; 7 nucleotides align to TRBD1. Germline V gene sequence: CDR1 SEHNR, CDR2 FQNEAQ (reference sequence). V gave up 5 bases and J gave up 7 bases; unmatched junction bases: 11. The CDR3 consists of 15 residues. CDR3 coding DNA: TGTGCCAGCAGCGTCTGGACAGGCCTCTGGAATGAGCAGTTCTTC. Its protein product is CASSVWTGLWNEQFF.

This clonotype was seen a few times. The rearrangement links TRBV9 to TRBJ2-3; either TRBD1 or TRBD2 may fit D (7 bases each). Germline V lookup: CDR1 SGDLS, CDR2 YYNGEE. This CDR3 comprises 16 residues. Trimming removed 5 bases at V and 2 bases at J, with 18 bases between. The CDR3, as DNA: TGTGCCAGCAGTTGGGGGGAGGGACAGCCCACAGATACGCAGTATTTT. This codes for CASSWGEGQPTDTQYF. The complete variable domain, with remaining parts taken from reference TRBV9 and TRBJ2-3, reads DSGVTQTPKHLITATGQRVTLRCSPRSGDLSVYWYQQSLDQGLQFLIQYYNGEERAKGNILERFSAQQFPDLHSELNLSSLELGDSALYFCASSWGEGQPTDTQYFGPGTRLTVL.

A few counts support this clonotype. The rearrangement links TRBV18 to TRBJ2-7; 7 nucleotides line up with TRBD1. The CDR3 has 12 amino acids. The germline CDR1 and CDR2 sequences are KGHSH and LQKENI. V shed 6 bases, J shed 3 bases, and the junction held 2 bases outside the gene matches. CDR3: CASSWDSYEQYF. The DNA of the CDR3 is TGTGCCAGCTCCTGGGACAGCTACGAGCAGTACTTC.

The chain combines TRBV7-9 with TRBJ1-1; D is uncertain. The germline V and J ends were trimmed by 1 base and 0 bases, with 12 bases remaining between them. From germline, CDR1 is SEHNR and CDR2 FQNEAQ (reference sequence). The CDR3 totals 16 residues. CDR3 DNA: TGTGCCAGCAGCTTAGGAGGGTCAGGCATGAACACTGAAGCTTTCTTT. Translating gives CASSLGGSGMNTEAFF.

The chain is built from TRBV5-6 and TRBJ2-7; a weak D match, TRBD2 (6 bases). V lost 0 bases and J 3 bases, leaving 16 bases between the germline ends. Per germline, CDR1 SGHDT and CDR2 YYEEEE. The CDR3 consists of 16 residues. In DNA form, the CDR3 reads TGTGCCAGCAGCTTGGTGGCCCCCACCGGGGGCTACGAGCAGTACTTC. Protein sequence: CASSLVAPTGGYEQYF.